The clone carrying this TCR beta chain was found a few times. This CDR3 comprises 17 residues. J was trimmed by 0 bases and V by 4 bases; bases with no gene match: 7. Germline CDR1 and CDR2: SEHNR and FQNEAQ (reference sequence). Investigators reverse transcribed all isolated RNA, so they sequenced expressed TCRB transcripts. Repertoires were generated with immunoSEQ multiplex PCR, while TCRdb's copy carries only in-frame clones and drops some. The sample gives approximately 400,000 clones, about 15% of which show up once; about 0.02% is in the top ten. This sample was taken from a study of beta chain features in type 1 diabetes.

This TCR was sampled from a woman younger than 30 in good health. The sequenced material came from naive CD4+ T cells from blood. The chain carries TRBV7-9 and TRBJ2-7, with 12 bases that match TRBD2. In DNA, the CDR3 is TGTGCCAGCAGCTCAAGACTAGCGGGAGCGGTCTCCTACGAGCAGTACTTC. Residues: CASSSRLAGAVSYEQYF.